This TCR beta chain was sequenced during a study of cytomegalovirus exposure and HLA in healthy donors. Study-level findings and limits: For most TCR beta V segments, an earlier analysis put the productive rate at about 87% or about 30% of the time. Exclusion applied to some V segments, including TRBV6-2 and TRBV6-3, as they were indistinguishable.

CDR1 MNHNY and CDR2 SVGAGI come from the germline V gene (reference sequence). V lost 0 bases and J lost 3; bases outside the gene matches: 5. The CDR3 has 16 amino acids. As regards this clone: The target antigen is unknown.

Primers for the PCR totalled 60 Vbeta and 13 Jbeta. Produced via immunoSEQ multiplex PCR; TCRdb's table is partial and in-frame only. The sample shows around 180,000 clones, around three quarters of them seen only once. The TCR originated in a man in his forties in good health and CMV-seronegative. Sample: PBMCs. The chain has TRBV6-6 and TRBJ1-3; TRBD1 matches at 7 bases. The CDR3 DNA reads TGTGCCAGCAGTTACTCGACAGGGCGCGGTGGAAACACCATATATTTT. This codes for CASSYSTGRGGNTIYF.